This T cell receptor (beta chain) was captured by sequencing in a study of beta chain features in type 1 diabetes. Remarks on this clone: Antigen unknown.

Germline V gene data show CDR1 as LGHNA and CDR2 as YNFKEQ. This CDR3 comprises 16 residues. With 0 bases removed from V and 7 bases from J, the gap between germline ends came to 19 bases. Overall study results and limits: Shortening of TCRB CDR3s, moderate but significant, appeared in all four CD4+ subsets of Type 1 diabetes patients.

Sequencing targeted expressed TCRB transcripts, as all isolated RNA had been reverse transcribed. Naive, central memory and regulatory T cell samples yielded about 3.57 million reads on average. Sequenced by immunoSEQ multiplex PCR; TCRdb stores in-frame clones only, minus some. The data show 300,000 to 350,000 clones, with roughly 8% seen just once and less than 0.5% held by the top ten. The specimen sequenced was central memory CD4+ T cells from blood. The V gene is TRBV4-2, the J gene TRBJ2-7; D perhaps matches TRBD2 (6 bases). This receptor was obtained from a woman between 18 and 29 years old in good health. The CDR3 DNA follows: TGTGCCAGCAGCCAAGAAAAGACTAGTCCTTGGTGGGAGCAGTACTTC. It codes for CASSQEKTSPWWEQYF.